This T cell receptor beta chain was sequenced in a study of blood T cells in healthy people across ages (dated by TCRdb to 2014 to 2015). About the study as a whole: In model experiments, template switching captured roughly one uniquely barcoded TCR beta cDNA molecule for every two T cells. To track age-related changes in TCR beta repertoire diversity, the study relied on deep sequencing normalized with unique cDNA molecular identifiers. The donors were split into four age groups: young (average 16 years), middle-aged (39), aged (about 62) and long-lived (roughly 80). To avoid experimental bias, donors of different ages were distributed randomly across sequencing lanes. The study analyzed two additional independent replicas of 1 million unique cDNA reads from the same blood draw for two donors, one aged 18 to 29 and one aged 80 or older.

This clonotype was seen a few times. Its antigen target is currently unknown. Base qualities were left out, and no much larger clone turns up one base away. Receptor libraries were prepared by 5' RACE. The sequencing machine was an Illumina HiSeq 2500. A second PCR of 7 to 11 cycles was run with a J-beta primer mix and a sample-barcoded 5' primer. Each TCR beta cDNA molecule received a unique molecular identifier from a template-switch 5' adaptor carrying 12 random nucleotides. At least 2.5 million CDR3-containing paired-end reads were obtained from each sample. First-strand cDNA synthesis was performed from all RNA using the Mint cDNA synthesis kit, with priming by a TRBC-specific oligonucleotide. All cDNA was treated with uracil-DNA glycosylase and then went through a first 18-cycle PCR with the universal primers M1SS and BC2_uni_R. In the authors' own workflow: For normalization, 1 million high-quality reads, each with a distinct molecular identifier, were randomly selected from each sample. Reads with shared molecular identifiers were discarded instead of being binned into consensus sequences. MiTCR, set to a Q25 quality threshold and the strictest error-elimination algorithm, was used for CDR3 identification, clonotype clustering and error correction. Lower-bound total TCR beta diversity was estimated with a nonparametric unseen species model using Euler transformation. The public reads were run again by TCRdb, first through fastp at Q25 and then through MiXCR, and only productive beta chains were kept. Each entry is one CDR3 protein sequence, shown with its most common DNA and genes. These V and J calls are TCRdb output, not the study's own analysis. Recorded for this sample are 890,000 or so distinct CDR3 sequences; around 62% of them occurred a single time. The ten most abundant clones make up 25% to 30% of the sample.

The donors were 40 or so Caucasian individuals from Russia, aged roughly 6 to 100 years, who were systemically healthy. Each donor gave approximately 10 milliliters of peripheral blood, collected into EDTA-treated Vacutainer tubes. Ficoll-Paque density-gradient centrifugation was used to isolate PBMCs, with at least 7 million per sample. Trizol reagent was used to extract total RNA from the PBMCs, yielding at least 5.5 micrograms per sample. Naive CD45RAhigh/CD27high T cell percentages were measured by flow cytometry on a PBMC aliquot from every donor. Overall results and qualifications from the work: The CMV infection status of donors was not known, potentially confounding age-related changes in expanded clonotypes. Observed TCR beta diversity correlated strongly with the percentage of naive T cells measured by flow cytometry. The long-lived group showed more naive CD4+ T cells, fewer expanded clones and increased TCR diversity than the aged group, suggesting age selection. As age increased, observed TCR beta diversity per million T cells dropped in a roughly linear way, and a significant reduction was already evident by age around 41. Conclusive comparison of naive and antigen-experienced compartments was prevented by the profiling of bulk unsorted PBMCs. Estimates of total diversity from one million sequenced T cells were regarded as lower bounds and underestimates.

The germline V gene (reference sequence) supplies CDR1 MNHEY and CDR2 SMNVEV. The V end loses 3 bases and the J end loses 8 bases, and a stretch of 13 bases separates them. Measured from the cysteine to the phenylalanine, the CDR3 is 13 residues long. The CDR3 DNA has 39 bases and is translated from base 1. The TCR originated in a man aged 25-40 years in good health. The sequenced sample consisted of blood. Recombination linked TRBV27 to TRBJ1-2; the D gene is perhaps TRBD1, from 5 matching bases. The CDR3 region: CASSFKGRGGYTF. The DNA is as follows: TGTGCCAGCAGTTTTAAGGGGCGAGGAGGCTACACCTTC.